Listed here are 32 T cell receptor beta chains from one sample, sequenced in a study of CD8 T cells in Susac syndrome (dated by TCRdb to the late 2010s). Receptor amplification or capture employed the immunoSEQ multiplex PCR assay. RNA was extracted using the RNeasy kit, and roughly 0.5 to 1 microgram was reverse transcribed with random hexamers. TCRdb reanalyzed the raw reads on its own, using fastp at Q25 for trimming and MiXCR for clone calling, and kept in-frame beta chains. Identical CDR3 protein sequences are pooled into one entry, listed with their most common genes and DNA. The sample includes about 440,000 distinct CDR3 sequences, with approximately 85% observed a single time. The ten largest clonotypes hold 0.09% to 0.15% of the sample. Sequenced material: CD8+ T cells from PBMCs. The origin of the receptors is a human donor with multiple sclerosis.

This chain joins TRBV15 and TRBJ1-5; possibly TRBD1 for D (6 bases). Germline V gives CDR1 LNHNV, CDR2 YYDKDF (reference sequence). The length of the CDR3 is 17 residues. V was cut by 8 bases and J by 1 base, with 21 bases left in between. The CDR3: CATAATQGRLSNQPQHF. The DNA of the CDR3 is TGTGCCACCGCCGCCACCCAGGGGAGGCTAAGCAATCAGCCCCAGCATTTT. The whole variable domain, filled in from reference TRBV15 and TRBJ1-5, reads DAMVIQNPRYQVTQFGKPVTLSCSQTLNHNVMYWYQQKSSQAPKLLFHYYDKDFNNEADTPDNFQSRRPNTSFCFLDIRSPGLGDTAMYLCATAATQGRLSNQPQHFGDGTRLSIL.

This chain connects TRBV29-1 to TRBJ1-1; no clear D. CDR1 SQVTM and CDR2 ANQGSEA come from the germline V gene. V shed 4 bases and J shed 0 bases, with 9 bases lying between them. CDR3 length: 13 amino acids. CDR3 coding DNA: TGCAGCGTTGGAGGGAACATGAACACTGAAGCTTTCTTT. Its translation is CSVGGNMNTEAFF. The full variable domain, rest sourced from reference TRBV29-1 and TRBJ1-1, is SAVISQKPSRDICQRGTSLTIQCQVDSQVTMMFWYRQQPGQSLTLIATANQGSEATYESGFVIDKFPISRPNLTFSTLTVSNMSPEDSSIYLCSVGGNMNTEAFFGQGTRLTVV.

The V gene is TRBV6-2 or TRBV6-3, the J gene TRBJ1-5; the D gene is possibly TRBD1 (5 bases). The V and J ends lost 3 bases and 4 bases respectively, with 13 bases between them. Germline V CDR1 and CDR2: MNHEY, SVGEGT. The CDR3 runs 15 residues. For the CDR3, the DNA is TGTGCCAGCAGTTATGGGGCAGATCTGAATCAGCCCCAGCATTTT. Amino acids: CASSYGADLNQPQHF.

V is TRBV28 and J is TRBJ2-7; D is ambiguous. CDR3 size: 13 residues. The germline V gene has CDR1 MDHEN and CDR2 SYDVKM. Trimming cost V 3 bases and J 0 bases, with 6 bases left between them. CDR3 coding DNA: TGTGCCAGCAGTTTCCGGACCTCCTACGAGCAGTACTTC. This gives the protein CASSFRTSYEQYF.

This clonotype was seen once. CDR3 sequence: CASSSVTLADQETQYF. DNA of the CDR3: TGCGCCAGCAGCAGCGTTACCCTAGCGGACCAAGAGACCCAGTACTTC. The rearrangement joins TRBV4-1 to TRBJ2-5; TRBD2 matches at 7 bases. V lost 5 bases and J lost 0; bases outside the gene matches: 9. The CDR3 extends over 16 amino acids. Germline lookup yields CDR1 MGHRA and CDR2 YSYEKL.

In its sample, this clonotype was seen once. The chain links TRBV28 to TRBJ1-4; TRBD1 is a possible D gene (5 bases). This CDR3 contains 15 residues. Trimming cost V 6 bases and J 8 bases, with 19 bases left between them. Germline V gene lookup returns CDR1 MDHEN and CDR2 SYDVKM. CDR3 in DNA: TGTGCCAGCAGCCCGTTAGGAGGGGTGGAGGAAAAACTGTTTTTT. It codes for CASSPLGGVEEKLFF.

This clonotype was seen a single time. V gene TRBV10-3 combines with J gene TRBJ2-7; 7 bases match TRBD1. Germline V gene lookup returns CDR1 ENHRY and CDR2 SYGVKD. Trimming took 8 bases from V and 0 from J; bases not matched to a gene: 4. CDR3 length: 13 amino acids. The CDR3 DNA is TGTGCCATCTCAGACAGGGACTCCTACGAGCAGTACTTC. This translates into CAISDRDSYEQYF.

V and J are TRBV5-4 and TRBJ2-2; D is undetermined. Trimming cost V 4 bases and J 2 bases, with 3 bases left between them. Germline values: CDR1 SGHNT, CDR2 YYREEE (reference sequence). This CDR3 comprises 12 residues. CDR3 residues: CASSDNTGELFF. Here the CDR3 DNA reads TGTGCCAGCAGCGATAACACCGGGGAGCTGTTTTTT. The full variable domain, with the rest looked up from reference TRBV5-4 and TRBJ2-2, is ETGVTQSPTHLIKTRGQQVTLRCSSQSGHNTVSWYQQALGQGPQFIFQYYREEENGRGNFPPRFSGLQFPNYSSELNVNALELDDSALYLCASSDNTGELFFGEGSRLTVL.

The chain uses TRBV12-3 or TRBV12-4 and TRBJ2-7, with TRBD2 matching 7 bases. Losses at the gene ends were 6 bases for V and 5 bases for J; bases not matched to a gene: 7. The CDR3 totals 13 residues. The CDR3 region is CASSNPAGDEQYF. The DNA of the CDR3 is TGTGCCAGCAGCAATCCCGCGGGAGACGAGCAGTACTTC.

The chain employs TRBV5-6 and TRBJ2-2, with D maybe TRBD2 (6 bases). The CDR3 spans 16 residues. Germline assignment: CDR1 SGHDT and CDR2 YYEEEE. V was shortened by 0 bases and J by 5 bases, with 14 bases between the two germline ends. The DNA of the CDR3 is TGTGCCAGCAGCTTGGACGGGGGAGTAGGAACCGGGGAGCTGTTTTTT. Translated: CASSLDGGVGTGELFF.

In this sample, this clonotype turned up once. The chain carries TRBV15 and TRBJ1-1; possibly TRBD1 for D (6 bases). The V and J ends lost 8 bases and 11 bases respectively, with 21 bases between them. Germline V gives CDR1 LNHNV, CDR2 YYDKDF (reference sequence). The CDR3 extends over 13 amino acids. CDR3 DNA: TGTGCCACCCGACCGGGGGCAGAGGCGAGGGCTTTCTTT. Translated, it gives CATRPGAEARAFF.

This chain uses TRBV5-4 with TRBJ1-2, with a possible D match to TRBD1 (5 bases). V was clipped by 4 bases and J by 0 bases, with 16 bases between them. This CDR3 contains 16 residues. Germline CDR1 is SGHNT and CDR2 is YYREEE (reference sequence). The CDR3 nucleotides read TGTGCCAGCAGCGTAAGACAGTCCTCAGCTAACTATGGCTACACCTTC. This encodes CASSVRQSSANYGYTF.

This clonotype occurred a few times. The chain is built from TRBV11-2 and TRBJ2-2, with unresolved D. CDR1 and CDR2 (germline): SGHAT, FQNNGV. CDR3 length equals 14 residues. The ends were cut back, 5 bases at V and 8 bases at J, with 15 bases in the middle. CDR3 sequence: CASSHLIPGGELFF. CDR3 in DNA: TGTGCCAGCAGCCACCTTATCCCCGGTGGGGAGCTGTTTTTT.

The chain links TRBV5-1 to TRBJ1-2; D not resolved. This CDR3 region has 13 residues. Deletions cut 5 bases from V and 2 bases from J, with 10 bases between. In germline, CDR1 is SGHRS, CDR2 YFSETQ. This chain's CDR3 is CASRSSQNYGYTF. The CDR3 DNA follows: TGCGCCAGCAGATCCTCGCAGAACTATGGCTACACCTTC.

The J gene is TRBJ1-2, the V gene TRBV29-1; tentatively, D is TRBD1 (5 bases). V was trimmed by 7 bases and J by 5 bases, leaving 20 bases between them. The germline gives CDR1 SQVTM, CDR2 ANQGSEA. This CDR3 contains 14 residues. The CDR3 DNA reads TGCAGCGGGTTCGGGGCAGATGGGGAGTATGGCTACACCTTC. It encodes CSGFGADGEYGYTF.

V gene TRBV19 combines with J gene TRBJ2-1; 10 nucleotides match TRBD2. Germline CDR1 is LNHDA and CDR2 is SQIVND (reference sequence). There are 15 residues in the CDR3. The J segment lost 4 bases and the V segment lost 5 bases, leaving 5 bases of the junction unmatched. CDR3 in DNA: TGTGCCAGTAGTCTAAGCGGGGGGGCATACAATGAGCAGTTCTTC. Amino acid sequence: CASSLSGGAYNEQFF.

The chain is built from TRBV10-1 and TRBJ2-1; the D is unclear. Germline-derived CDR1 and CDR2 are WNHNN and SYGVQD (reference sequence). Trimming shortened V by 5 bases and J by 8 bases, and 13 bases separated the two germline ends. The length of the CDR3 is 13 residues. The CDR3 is CASSPKRVDEQFF. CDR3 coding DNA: TGCGCCAGCAGTCCAAAGCGCGTGGATGAGCAGTTCTTC.

The CDR3 sequence is CASSSPPLVRGCGNTIYF. DNA of the CDR3: TGTGCCAGCAGCTCCCCCCCCCTGGTCAGAGGATGTGGAAACACCATATATTTT. The genes are TRBV7-4 and TRBJ1-3; no clear D gene. The CDR3 is 18 residues long. CDR1 and CDR2 (germline): SGHVT, SQSDAQ. The ends were cut back, 4 bases at V and 3 bases at J, with 22 bases in the middle.

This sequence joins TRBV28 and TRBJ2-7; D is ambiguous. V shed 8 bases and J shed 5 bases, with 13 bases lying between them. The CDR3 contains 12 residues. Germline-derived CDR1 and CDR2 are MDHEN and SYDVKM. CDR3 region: CASSNLRDEQYF. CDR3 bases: TGTGCCAGCTCTAACCTTCGCGACGAGCAGTACTTC.

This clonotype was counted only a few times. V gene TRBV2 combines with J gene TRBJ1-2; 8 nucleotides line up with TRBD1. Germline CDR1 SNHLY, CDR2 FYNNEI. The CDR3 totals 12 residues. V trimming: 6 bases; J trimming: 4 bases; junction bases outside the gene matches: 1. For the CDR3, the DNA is TGTGCCAGCAGAGGACAGGGCTATGGCTACACCTTC. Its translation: CASRGQGYGYTF.

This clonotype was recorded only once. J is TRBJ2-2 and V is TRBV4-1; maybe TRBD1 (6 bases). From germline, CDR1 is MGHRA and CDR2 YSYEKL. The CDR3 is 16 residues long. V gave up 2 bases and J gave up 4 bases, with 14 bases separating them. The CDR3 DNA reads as TGCGCCAGCAGCCAACCCCCAACAGGGAGCACCGGGGAGCTGTTTTTT. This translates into CASSQPPTGSTGELFF.

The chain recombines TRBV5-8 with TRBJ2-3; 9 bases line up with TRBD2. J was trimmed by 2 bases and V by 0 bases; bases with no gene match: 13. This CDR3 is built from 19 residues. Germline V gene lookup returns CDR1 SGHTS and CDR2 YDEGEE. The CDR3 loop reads CASSLDGGGANLYTDTQYF. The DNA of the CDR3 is TGTGCCAGCAGCTTGGACGGCGGGGGGGCCAACCTTTACACAGATACGCAGTATTTT.

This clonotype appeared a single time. CDR3 in DNA: TGTGCCAGCAGCGTAGGACCTATAGCGGGGGGGCCCCGGGACACCGGGGAGCTGTTTTTT. Residues: CASSVGPIAGGPRDTGELFF. The chain uses TRBV9 and TRBJ2-2, with 11 bases matching TRBD2. The CDR3 loop spans 20 amino acids. Germline-derived CDR1 and CDR2 are SGDLS and YYNGEE. The ends lost 0 bases at V and 3 bases at J; junction bases unmatched: 13.

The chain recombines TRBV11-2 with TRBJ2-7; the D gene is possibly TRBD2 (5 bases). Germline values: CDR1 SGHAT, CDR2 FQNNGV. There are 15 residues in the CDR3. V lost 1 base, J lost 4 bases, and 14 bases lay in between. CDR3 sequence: CASSLGEFLTYEQYF. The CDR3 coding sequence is TGTGCCAGCAGCTTAGGGGAGTTCCTGACGTACGAGCAGTACTTC.

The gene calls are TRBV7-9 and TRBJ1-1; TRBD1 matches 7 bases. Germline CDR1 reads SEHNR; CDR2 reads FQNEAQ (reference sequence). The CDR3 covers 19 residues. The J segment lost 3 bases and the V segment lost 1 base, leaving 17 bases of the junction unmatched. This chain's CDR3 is CASSLVLLEEGAPDTEAFF. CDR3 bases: TGTGCCAGCAGCTTAGTCCTGCTGGAAGAGGGGGCGCCGGACACTGAAGCTTTCTTT. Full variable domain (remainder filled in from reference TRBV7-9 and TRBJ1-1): DTGVSQNPRHKITKRGQNVTFRCDPISEHNRLYWYRQTLGQGPEFLTYFQNEAQLEKSRLLSDRFSAERPKGSFSTLEIQRTEQGDSAMYLCASSLVLLEEGAPDTEAFFGQGTRLTVV.

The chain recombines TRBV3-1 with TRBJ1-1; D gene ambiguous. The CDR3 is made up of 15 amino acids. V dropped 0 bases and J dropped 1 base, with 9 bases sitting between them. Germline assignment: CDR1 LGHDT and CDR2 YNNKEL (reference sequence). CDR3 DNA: TGTGCCAGCAGCCAAGACACGGTGGGGAACACTGAAGCTTTCTTT. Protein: CASSQDTVGNTEAFF.

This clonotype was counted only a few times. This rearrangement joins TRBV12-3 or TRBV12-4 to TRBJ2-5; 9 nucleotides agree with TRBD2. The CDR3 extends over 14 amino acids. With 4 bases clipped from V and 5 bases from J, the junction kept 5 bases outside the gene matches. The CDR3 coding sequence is TGTGCCAGCAGTTCCGGGACTAGCCGGGAGACCCAGTACTTC. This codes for CASSSGTSRETQYF.

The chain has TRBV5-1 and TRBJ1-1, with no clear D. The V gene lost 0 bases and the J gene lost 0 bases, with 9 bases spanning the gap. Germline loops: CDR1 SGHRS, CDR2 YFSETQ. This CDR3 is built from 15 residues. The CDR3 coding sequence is TGCGCCAGCAGCTTGGGGTTCGGTTTGAACACTGAAGCTTTCTTT. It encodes CASSLGFGLNTEAFF.

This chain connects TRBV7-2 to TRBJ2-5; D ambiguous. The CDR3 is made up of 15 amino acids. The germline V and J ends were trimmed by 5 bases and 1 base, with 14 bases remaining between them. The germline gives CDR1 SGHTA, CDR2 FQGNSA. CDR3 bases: TGTGCCAGCAGCCCCACCAACCTTGGCCAAGAGACCCAGTACTTC. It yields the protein CASSPTNLGQETQYF.

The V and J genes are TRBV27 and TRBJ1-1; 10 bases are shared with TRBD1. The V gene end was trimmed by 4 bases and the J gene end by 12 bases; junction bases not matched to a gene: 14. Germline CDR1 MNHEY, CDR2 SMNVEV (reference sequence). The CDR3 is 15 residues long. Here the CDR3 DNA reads TGTGCCAGCAGTTCACCGGGACAGGGGAAACATGAGTCTTTCTTT. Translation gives CASSSPGQGKHESFF.

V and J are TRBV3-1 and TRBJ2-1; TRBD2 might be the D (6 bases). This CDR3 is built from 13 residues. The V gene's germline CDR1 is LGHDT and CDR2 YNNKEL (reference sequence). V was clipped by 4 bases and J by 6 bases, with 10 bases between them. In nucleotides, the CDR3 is TGTGCCAGCAGCCCCGGGACTTTCAATGAGCAGTTCTTC. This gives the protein CASSPGTFNEQFF.

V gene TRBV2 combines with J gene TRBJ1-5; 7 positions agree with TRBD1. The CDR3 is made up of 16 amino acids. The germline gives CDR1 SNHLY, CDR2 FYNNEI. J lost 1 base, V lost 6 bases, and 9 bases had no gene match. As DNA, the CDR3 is TGTGCCAGCAGGGCTTGGGACAGTGAAAGCAATCAGCCCCAGCATTTT. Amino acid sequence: CASRAWDSESNQPQHF.